This T cell receptor beta chain was profiled in a study of blood T cell dynamics during melanoma immunotherapy (dated by TCRdb to the early 2020s). Study-level background: The patients had metastatic melanoma and were given first-line pembrolizumab or nivolumab plus ipilimumab as standard of care in the United Kingdom. To find early correlates of response, peripheral T cell receptor repertoires were profiled in metastatic melanoma patients before and after one cycle of checkpoint inhibitor therapy. A training cohort was formed from consecutive patients, and a further independent group of patients from the same centre was pooled into an external validation set. Overall study outcomes, separate from this receptor: The relatively small sample size was acknowledged as a potential limitation on generalization of the results. Unlike progressors, patients who went on to achieve disease control showed a bifurcated reorganization of the PBMC repertoire at W3, with either increased clonality or increased diversity. Whether the T cell clones behind the repertoire changes were melanoma-specific or instead reflected general immune activation was something the study could not determine.

A fixed 350 ng of DNA was loaded for every bulk PBMC sample. TCR beta CDR3 sequences were amplified from genomic DNA using the immunoSEQ TCRb Assay kit according to manufacturer instructions. The KAPA Library Quantification Kit for Illumina platforms was used to quantify the pooled libraries by qPCR. Sequencing of the pooled libraries was done on an Illumina NextSeq 500, with clustering at roughly 0.55-1.2 pM. The study's processing was this. The TCR data were analyzed using immunoSEQ ANALYZER and the R LymphoSeq package. A rearrangement efficiency score was calculated as productive divided by the sum of productive and non-productive CDR3 sequences. Clonality was measured with the Gini coefficient and diversity with the Renyi index at alpha=1, compared pairwise between timepoints within each patient. Clonal relatedness, based on an edit distance of 3, and repertoire similarity, based on the Bhattacharyya coefficient, were both computed in LymphoSeq. To classify response, a linear discriminant analysis based on week-3 changes in clonality and diversity was built with the R MASS and caret packages. The table was pulled from immuneACCESS by TCRdb, which kept in-frame rearrangements only. Such tables lose some clones; where checked, under half of the loss comes from unresolved V genes, and the rest has no known cause. V and J calls and clone size come straight from that table; D and trimming were deduced from the DNA. The sample table records 10,000 to 12,000 clones; more than 70% of these occur just once. Around a sixth of the sample comes from the top ten.

In light of the paper, this sample's time point label describes: week 3, after first cycle of checkpoint inhibitor. Blood samples were taken before treatment (T0) and at week 3 (W3), following the first cycle of checkpoint blockade. Except for a couple of patients with rapid clinical progression, response was assessed 12 weeks after the first infusion by RECIST 1.1; disease control meant complete response, partial response or stable disease. Patients were not eligible if they had prior systemic cancer treatment, concomitant immunosuppressant therapy or synchronous other active malignancies. Bulk PBMC and plasma cell-free DNA were both sequenced for TCR beta so that circulating cells and T cell turnover could be tracked. Lymphoprep and SepMate tubes were used to isolate PBMC from blood, and red cell lysis was then performed. QIAamp DNA Blood Mini kits were used to extract DNA from both PBMC and sorted T cell subsets.

Its CDR3 holds 12 amino acids, cysteine through phenylalanine. The entry retains the CDR3 DNA only, 36 bases that are in frame from base 1. V gives up 4 bases and J gives up 4 bases, and the segment between their germline ends measures 10 bases. In the germline V gene, CDR1 corresponds to SQVTM and CDR2 to ANQGSEA. Notes on this clone: What this receptor recognizes is not known. No base-level quality is on record; no much larger clone is a single base apart. Other nucleotide sequences in the sample specify the same CDR3.

The sample here was blood, taken from a patient treated with checkpoint blockade. The receptor was isolated from a human donor with melanoma. Here the chain combines TRBV29-1 and TRBJ1-2; TRBD1 is a weak D gene call, 5 bases matching. This receptor carries the CDR3 CSVGRGSYGYTF. The nucleotide sequence is TGCAGCGTTGGGCGGGGGAGCTATGGCTACACCTTC.